The 8 T cell receptor beta chains presented below share a single source sample, sequenced in a study of T cells in Graves' hyperthyroidism and ophthalmopathy. TCR beta CDR3 region amplification was performed from RNA transcripts. The TCR CDR3 was amplified in a first-round RT-PCR using the HTBI primer set. TCRdb redid the calling of the multiplex PCR reads with MiXCR, one entry per CDR3 protein. The table has over 500,000 distinct CDR3 sequences, approximately 48% seen once. Sequenced: peripheral blood or thyroid tissue (not recorded which). The receptors originated from an adult woman with Graves' disease, either hyperthyroidism or ophthalmopathy (not recorded which).

This clonotype was seen at least ten times. The V gene is TRBV20-1, the J gene TRBJ1-2; no firm D call. Trimming removed 0 bases at V and 4 bases at J, with 6 bases between. The CDR3 length is 12 residues. The germline CDR1 and CDR2 sequences are DFQATT and SNEGSKA (reference sequence). CDR3 residues: CSARDLAYGYTF. DNA for the CDR3: TGCAGTGCTAGAGATTTGGCCTATGGCTACACCTTC.

The chain has TRBV5-1 and TRBJ2-7, with D maybe TRBD2 (6 bases). The CDR3 is 14 residues long. The germline V gene has CDR1 SGHRS and CDR2 YFSETQ. V dropped 3 bases and J dropped 0 bases, with 10 bases sitting between them. The CDR3 DNA follows: TGCGCCAGCAGCTGGGACTTGAGCTCCTACGAGCAGTACTTC. It encodes CASSWDLSSYEQYF. Together with reference TRBV5-1 and TRBJ2-7, the CDR3 gives the full variable domain: KAGVTQTPRYLIKTRGQQVTLSCSPISGHRSVSWYQQTPGQGLQFLFEYFSETQRNKGNFPGRFSGRQFSNSRSEMNVSTLELGDSALYLCASSWDLSSYEQYFGPGTRLTVT.

The CDR3 coding sequence is TGTGCCAGTAGTATGGACAAGATGGGTTCCTACGAGCAGTACTTC. This codes for CASSMDKMGSYEQYF. The rearrangement joins TRBV19 to TRBJ2-7, with a tentative D call TRBD1 (5 bases). Trimming pared 3 bases from V and 1 base from J, leaving 13 bases between. The germline gives CDR1 LNHDA, CDR2 SQIVND (reference sequence). The CDR3 is 15 amino acids.

This clonotype appeared a single time. The V call is TRBV25-1, the J call TRBJ1-5, with 8 bases that match TRBD1. The germline V gene has CDR1 MGHDK and CDR2 SYGVNS. J gave up 7 bases and V 7 bases, and 6 bases lay outside the gene matches. The length of the CDR3 is 13 residues. CDR3 loop: CASKGQGDQPQHF. As DNA, the CDR3 is TGTGCCAGCAAAGGACAGGGCGACCAGCCCCAGCATTTT.

This clonotype was picked up many times. The rearrangement joins TRBV6-1 to TRBJ2-7; 8 positions agree with TRBD2. Germline V gene lookup returns CDR1 MNHNS and CDR2 SASEGT. This CDR3 has 12 residues. Unmatched junction bases numbered 8, after V lost 7 bases and J lost 9 bases. CDR3 nucleotides: TGTGCCAGCATGGAGCGGGAGAACAGGCAGTACTTC. It specifies CASMERENRQYF.

There are many counts of this clonotype. CDR3 sequence reads: CASSSRVEKQETQYF. The DNA for the CDR3 is TGTGCCAGCAGCTCCCGAGTGGAAAAGCAAGAGACCCAGTACTTC. V and J are TRBV7-9 and TRBJ2-5; D ambiguous. Between the trimmed V and J ends, which lost 4 bases and 2 bases, there was a span of 14 bases. The CDR3 totals 15 residues. Germline assignment: CDR1 SEHNR and CDR2 FQNEAQ (reference sequence).

A note on this clonotype: The junction and the germline gene differ at one end; a read error may be behind it. The chain is built from TRBV29-1 and TRBJ1-1; possible D gene TRBD1, 6 bases. The CDR3 contains 12 residues. Germline lookup yields CDR1 SQVTM and CDR2 ANQGSEA. CDR3 bases: TGCAGCGGTGATACAGGGTCTGAGGAAGCCTTCTTT. Residues: CSGDTGSEEAFF.

The chain links TRBV25-1 to TRBJ1-6; D is ambiguous. The V end was cut by 3 bases, the J end by 9 bases, with 12 bases between. This CDR3 has 14 residues. Germline-derived CDR1 and CDR2 are MGHDK and SYGVNS. CDR3 in DNA: TGTGCCAGCAGTGATATTTCGGTGGGTTCACCCCTCCACTTT. The encoded protein is CASSDISVGSPLHF. The full variable domain, rest sourced from reference TRBV25-1 and TRBJ1-6, is EADIYQTPRYLVIGTGKKITLECSQTMGHDKMYWYQQDPGMELHLIHYSYGVNSTEKGDLSSESTVSRIRTEHFPLTLESARPSHTSQYLCASSDISVGSPLHFGNGTRLTVT.